Listed here is a single T cell receptor (beta chain). Antigen: not known. This CDR3 has 13 residues. V lost 0 bases and J 8 bases, leaving 10 bases between the germline ends. Germline assignment: CDR1 MNHEY and CDR2 SVGAGI. The data originate from a study of T cell responses to AZD1222 COVID-19 vaccine. Sequencing was performed with immunoSEQ multiplex PCR; in TCRdb, only in-frame clones are kept and a portion is missing. The table lists 70,000 to 95,000 clones, about 92% of them singletons, with approximately 4.2% in the top ten. Study-wide results and limits: There were vaccine-associated CD4 TCRs across spike, dominant at 160-218 and 743-854. It should be noted that donors were predominantly white British and more often female, and clonal diversity was possibly underestimated. Sampling that yielded the repertoires occurred only after the peak T cell response.

The V call is TRBV6-5, the J call TRBJ1-2, with no clear D. This clonotype was obtained from an adult in good health. Material: peripheral blood, obtained on day 0 of AZD1222 vaccination. CDR3 in amino acids: CASSYSGVEGYTF. As DNA, the CDR3 is TGTGCCAGCAGTTACTCCGGGGTAGAAGGCTACACCTTC.